What follows are 18 T cell receptor beta chains derived from one specimen sequenced in a study of cytomegalovirus exposure and HLA in healthy donors. PCR used 60 Vbeta primers and 13 Jbeta primers. The protocol was immunoSEQ multiplex PCR, while the TCRdb copy is restricted to in-frame clones and leaves out a portion. This sample has 130,000 or so clones; more than 65% occur once, and the top ten carry 2.5% to 3%. Sample: PBMCs. The source is a woman younger than 30 in good health and CMV-seropositive.

Regarding this clone: A read error may account for a junction end that differs from germline. V and J are TRBV7-9 and TRBJ1-1; D possibly corresponds to TRBD1 (6 bases). The CDR3 has 16 amino acids. The germline gives CDR1 SEHNR, CDR2 FQNEAQ (reference sequence). CDR3: CSSSPDWGGTVTEAFF. For the CDR3, the DNA is TGTTCCAGCAGCCCAGACTGGGGGGGCACGGTCACTGAAGCTTTCTTT.

The chain combines TRBV4-1 with TRBJ1-1, with 8 positions matching TRBD1. This CDR3 is 15 amino acids long. J was trimmed by 1 base and V by 1 base; bases with no gene match: 2. Germline loops: CDR1 MGHRA, CDR2 YSYEKL. CDR3 sequence (DNA): TGCGCCAGCAGCCAAGTGGGACAGGCGAACACTGAAGCTTTCTTT. Translating gives CASSQVGQANTEAFF.

The chain has TRBV5-4 and TRBJ2-7, with 8 bases lining up with TRBD2. The CDR3 length is 15 residues. V was pared by 4 bases and J by 0 bases, with 6 bases of the junction left unmatched. Germline V gives CDR1 SGHNT, CDR2 YYREEE (reference sequence). Here the CDR3 reads CASSDRTSHSYEQYF. CDR3 bases: TGTGCCAGCAGCGATCGGACTAGCCACTCCTACGAGCAGTACTTC.

The chain joins TRBV7-6 to TRBJ1-4; 10 nucleotides line up with TRBD1. This CDR3 region has 16 residues. The V segment lost 4 bases and the J segment 8 bases; nucleotides outside the gene matches: 10. Per the germline V gene, CDR1 is SGHVS and CDR2 is FNYEAQ. CDR3 loop: CASSWGTGTGAEKLFF. CDR3 bases: TGTGCCAGCAGCTGGGGAACCGGGACAGGGGCCGAAAAACTGTTTTTT.

The V call is TRBV6-5, the J call TRBJ2-7; tentative D call: TRBD1 (6 bases). Germline values: CDR1 MNHEY, CDR2 SVGAGI. Deletions cut 5 bases from V and 3 bases from J, with 14 bases between. The CDR3 is 14 amino acids. The CDR3 DNA sequence: TGTGCCAGCAGTGATGGGACAAGGGGCTACGAGCAGTACTTC. Encoded protein: CASSDGTRGYEQYF.

The gene calls are TRBV27 and TRBJ1-1; TRBD1 aligns across 7 bases. This CDR3 comprises 14 residues. V was clipped by 6 bases and J by 4 bases; unmatched bases: 8. CDR1 and CDR2 from the germline V gene are MNHEY and SMNVEV (reference sequence). Written as DNA, the CDR3 is TGTGCCAGCAGCCCACAGGGGAAGGGCACTGAAGCTTTCTTT. Translation gives CASSPQGKGTEAFF.

The rearrangement uses TRBV5-6 and TRBJ2-1, with TRBD2 matching over 8 bases. The CDR3 covers 16 residues. The V gene end was trimmed by 1 base and the J gene end by 4 bases; junction bases not matched to a gene: 7. CDR1 and CDR2 from the germline V gene are SGHDT and YYEEEE. As DNA, the CDR3 is TGTGCCAGCAGCTTGTCCGGGACTAGGTCGTACAATGAGCAGTTCTTC. Protein sequence: CASSLSGTRSYNEQFF.

The J gene is TRBJ2-2, the V gene TRBV6-1, with no clear D. This CDR3 contains 13 residues. The germline V and J ends were trimmed by 1 base and 6 bases, with 6 bases remaining between them. The germline V gene has CDR1 MNHNS and CDR2 SASEGT. DNA of the CDR3: TGTGCCAGCAGTGAAGACTTAGCCGGGGAGCTGTTTTTT. Translated, it gives CASSEDLAGELFF.

V and J are TRBV29-1 and TRBJ2-7; the match to TRBD2 covers 15 bases. Looked up from germline, CDR1 is SQVTM and CDR2 is ANQGSEA. The junction had 9 bases not matched to a gene; V was cut back by 3 bases and J by 0 bases. The CDR3 totals 18 residues. CDR3: CSVDSAGLAGGSSYEQYF. In DNA form, the CDR3 reads TGCAGCGTTGACTCAGCTGGACTAGCGGGGGGGAGCTCCTACGAGCAGTACTTC.

As DNA, the CDR3 is TGTGCCAGCAGTGGGACAGGGGATTCCCAGCCCCAGCATTTT. This codes for CASSGTGDSQPQHF. This chain connects TRBV6-5 to TRBJ1-5, with 10 bases matching TRBD1. With 5 bases clipped from V and 7 bases from J, the junction kept 5 bases outside the gene matches. CDR1 is MNHEY and CDR2 is SVGAGI in the germline V gene. CDR3 length: 14 residues.

The chain has TRBV29-1 and TRBJ2-5, with 7 bases matching TRBD1. The J call could be wrong; TRBJ2-7 is a better fit for the DNA end. The CDR3 contains 13 residues. Germline CDR1 reads SQVTM; CDR2 reads ANQGSEA. As DNA, the CDR3 is TGCAGCGCAAGGACAGGAACGACCTACGAGCAGTACTTC. This gives the protein CSARTGTTYEQYF.

The CDR3 region is CASSLGDRLYTEAFF. The CDR3 DNA reads TGTGCCAGCAGCTTGGGTGACAGGCTTTACACTGAAGCTTTCTTT. The chain couples TRBV5-6 to TRBJ1-1, with a possible D match to TRBD1 (6 bases). There are 15 residues in the CDR3. V lost 0 bases and J lost 3, with 12 bases in between. Germline values: CDR1 SGHDT, CDR2 YYEEEE.

A single count supports this clone. V usage is TRBV6-6 and J usage is TRBJ2-5; the D gene is possibly TRBD1 (5 bases). The V end lost 4 bases, the J end lost 2 bases, and 8 bases lay between the germline ends. Germline V gene data show CDR1 as MNHNY and CDR2 as SVGAGI (reference sequence). CDR3 length: 13 amino acids. CDR3 sequence reads: CASSSPGQETQYF. In DNA form, the CDR3 reads TGTGCCAGCAGTTCCCCAGGGCAAGAGACCCAGTACTTC.

This chain joins TRBV6-1 and TRBJ2-7; 7 positions match TRBD2. V dropped 8 bases and J dropped 3; count of bases not matched to a gene: 7. This CDR3 spans 13 amino acids. Germline V gene sequence: CDR1 MNHNS, CDR2 SASEGT. DNA of the CDR3: TGTGCCAGCGGGGGGGACCGGGGCTACGAGCAGTACTTC. It translates to CASGGDRGYEQYF.

The sample holds one count of this clone. J is TRBJ1-1 and V is TRBV5-1, with 11 bases lining up with TRBD1. This CDR3 region has 15 residues. With V trimmed by 4 bases and J by 3 bases, 5 bases remained unmatched. Germline values: CDR1 SGHRS, CDR2 YFSETQ. CDR3 DNA: TGCGCCAGCAGCCCGGGGACAGGGGGGGACACTGAAGCTTTCTTT. Protein sequence: CASSPGTGGDTEAFF.

V gene TRBV18 combines with J gene TRBJ1-1; 7 bases are a match to TRBD1. The CDR3 spans 19 residues. In germline, CDR1 is KGHSH, CDR2 LQKENI. Trimming at V came to 3 bases and at J to 4 bases, leaving 20 bases not matched to a gene. DNA for the CDR3: TGTGCCAGCTCACCGCGAACTTTAGTCCAGGGGGGATCGGGCACTGAAGCTTTCTTT. This sequence encodes CASSPRTLVQGGSGTEAFF.

This clone occurred once. The CDR3 sequence: CATSRGTSGGPNTGELFF. The CDR3 DNA reads TGTGCCACCAGCAGGGGGACTAGCGGGGGCCCGAACACCGGGGAGCTGTTTTTT. The chain couples TRBV15 to TRBJ2-2; 14 nucleotides line up with TRBD2. The CDR3 length is 18 residues. Germline loops: CDR1 LNHNV, CDR2 YYDKDF (reference sequence). Trimming removed 3 bases from V and 0 bases from J; junction bases left unmatched: 3.

V and J are TRBV5-6 and TRBJ1-2, with D possibly TRBD1 on 5 matching bases. The CDR3 has 15 residues. Germline-derived CDR1 and CDR2 are SGHDT and YYEEEE. The germline V and J ends were trimmed by 1 base and 4 bases, with 14 bases remaining between them. In DNA form, the CDR3 reads TGTGCCAGCAGCTTGAGAAGGGACGGGGGCTATGGCTACACCTTC. Translation gives CASSLRRDGGYGYTF.